This is a list of T cell receptor beta chains from one sample in a study of regulatory T cells in long-lasting Graves disease. MiXCR, applied by TCRdb to the multiplex PCR reads, yields one record per CDR3 protein. Among 450,000 to 700,000 distinct CDR3 sequences listed, less than 15% were seen once. These data also formed part of another study, on T cells in Graves' hyperthyroidism and ophthalmopathy.

The material was peripheral blood mononuclear cells (PBMCs), obtained at new diagnosis, from a patient treated with antithyroid drugs. The source is a man under 40 with Graves disease. Each CDR3 is given with its conserved first and last residue. The D gene is left open where the match is weak. The size of a clone is reported for some rows only, either as once, few or many, or as a class for expanded clones.

CASSLVVEETQYF,TGTGCCAGCAGCTTGGTGGTTGAAGAGACCCAGTACTTC,-,TRBJ2-5,many,TRBV5-1
CASTGLSMGDEQYF,TGTGCCAGCACGGGACTTTCGATGGGGGACGAGCAGTACTTC,-,TRBJ2-7,many,TRBV25-1
CASSQDQAAPTDTQYF,TGTGCCAGCAGCCAAGATCAGGCAGCCCCCACAGATACGCAGTATTTT,-,TRBJ2-3,few,TRBV3-1
CATSDPDRAEAFF,TGTGCCACCAGTGACCCCGACAGGGCTGAAGCTTTCTTT,TRBD1,TRBJ1-1,few,TRBV24-1
CASSEGRMNIQYF,TGTGCCAGCAGTGAGGGTAGAATGAACATTCAGTACTTC,-,TRBJ2-4,few,TRBV6-4
CASSKPPAGNTGELFF,TGTGCCAGTAGTAAGCCCCCGGCGGGTAACACCGGGGAGCTGTTTTTT,-,TRBJ2-2,-,TRBV19
CASSLSGVKAGELFF,TGCGCCAGCAGCTTGTCGGGGGTGAAGGCCGGGGAGCTGTTTTTT,-,TRBJ2-2,many,TRBV5-1
CSARGVAGGVEYEQYF,TGCAGTGCTAGGGGGGTAGCGGGAGGAGTTGAGTACGAGCAGTACTTC,TRBD2,TRBJ2-7,many,TRBV20-1
CASTWSTADNSPLHF,TGTGCCAGCACCTGGTCCACGGCGGATAATTCACCCCTCCACTTT,-,TRBJ1-6,-,TRBV27
CASSLAVGGMTNEQCF,TGCGCCAGCAGCTTGGCAGTGGGCGGGATGACGAACGAGCAGTGCTTC,-,TRBJ2-7,many,TRBV5-1
CASSSRTGGVRNEQFF,TGTGCCAGTAGTTCCCGGACGGGGGGAGTAAGGAATGAGCAGTTCTTC,TRBD2,TRBJ2-1,few,TRBV19
CASSHRGNEQFF,TGTGCCAGCAGTCACAGGGGCAATGAGCAGTTCTTC,TRBD1,TRBJ2-1,many,TRBV28
CASSLSPLGEQFF,TGTGCCAGCAGTTTATCCCCATTGGGTGAGCAGTTCTTC,-,TRBJ2-1,many,TRBV27
CASSGAGTGISWQFF,TGCGCCAGCAGCGGCGCGGGGACAGGCATCTCGTGGCAGTTCTTC,TRBD1,TRBJ2-1,many,TRBV5-1
CASSESWNTEAFF,TGTGCCAGCAGTGAAAGTTGGAACACTGAAGCTTTCTTT,-,TRBJ1-1,many,TRBV6-1
CAWRQGYEQYF,TGTGCCTGGAGGCAGGGATACGAGCAGTACTTC,-,TRBJ2-7,few,TRBV30
CASSIARDVANYGYTF,TGTGCCAGTAGTATAGCCCGGGACGTTGCTAACTATGGCTACACCTTC,-,TRBJ1-2,-,TRBV19
CSARGANEKLFF,TGCAGTGCTAGAGGGGCCAATGAAAAACTGTTTTTT,-,TRBJ1-4,many,TRBV20-1
CASRSGGYYEQYF,TGTGCCAGCAGGTCCGGGGGGTACTACGAGCAGTACTTC,TRBD2,TRBJ2-7,-,TRBV12-3/TRBV12-4
CASSEAGEYNEQFF,TGTGCCAGCAGTGAAGCAGGGGAGTACAATGAGCAGTTCTTC,-,TRBJ2-1,many,TRBV2
CASSLPALYEQYF,TGTGCCAGCAGCTTACCCGCGCTCTACGAGCAGTACTTC,-,TRBJ2-7,many,TRBV7-2
CASSIGQKSGTEAFF,TGTGCCAGCAGTATAGGCCAAAAAAGTGGCACTGAAGCTTTCTTT,-,TRBJ1-1,-,TRBV27
CASTAGTQETQYF,TGTGCCAGCACCGCCGGGACTCAAGAGACCCAGTACTTC,-,TRBJ2-5,many,TRBV12-3/TRBV12-4
CSARRSADTQYF,TGCAGTGCCCGGCGTAGTGCAGATACGCAGTATTTT,-,TRBJ2-3,many,TRBV20-1
CASSESDPAETQYF,TGCGCCAGCAGTGAGTCGGACCCCGCAGAGACCCAGTACTTC,-,TRBJ2-5,many,TRBV10-2
CASGSAPAGANTGELFF,TGTGCTAGTGGTTCCGCCCCGGCGGGCGCGAACACCGGGGAGCTGTTTTTT,-,TRBJ2-2,many,TRBV12-5
CSVRGRWREGHEQYF,TGCAGTGTTCGTGGGAGGTGGCGGGAGGGCCACGAGCAGTACTTC,TRBD2,TRBJ2-7,many,TRBV20-1
CASRPAVGAWDIQYF,TGTGCCAGCAGACCTGCAGTTGGCGCCTGGGACATTCAGTACTTC,-,TRBJ2-4,-,TRBV6-1
CASSESRDQPQHF,TGTGCCAGCAGTGAGAGCAGGGATCAGCCCCAGCATTTT,-,TRBJ1-5,few,TRBV12-3/TRBV12-4
CSARTGGSYEQYF,TGCAGTGCTAGAACAGGGGGGTCCTACGAGCAGTACTTC,TRBD1,TRBJ2-7,-,TRBV20-1
CASSYSRQGALEGQLFF,TGTGCCAGCAGTTACTCTCGACAGGGGGCCCTCGAAGGGCAACTGTTTTTT,TRBD1,TRBJ1-4,many,TRBV6-9
CASSPGVWNTEAFF,TGTGCCAGCTCACCCGGGGTCTGGAACACTGAAGCTTTCTTT,-,TRBJ1-1,-,TRBV18
CSGTSPNEKLFF,TGCAGCGGGACTTCCCCTAATGAAAAACTGTTTTTT,-,TRBJ1-4,many,TRBV29-1
CASSLRTRGATEAFF,TGCGCCAGCAGCTTGCGCACTAGGGGGGCCACTGAAGCTTTCTTT,-,TRBJ1-1,many,TRBV5-1
CASSISGTRNTGELFF,TGTGCCAGTAGTATCTCCGGGACTAGAAACACCGGGGAGCTGTTTTTT,TRBD2,TRBJ2-2,many,TRBV19
CATSDGPKAYGYTF,TGTGCCACCAGTGACGGCCCCAAGGCCTATGGCTACACCTTC,-,TRBJ1-2,many,TRBV24-1
CASSYSKGDTQYF,TGTGCCAGCAGTTACTCGAAAGGGGATACGCAGTATTTT,-,TRBJ2-3,few,TRBV6-2/TRBV6-3
CASSISSGPYEQYF,TGTGCCAGTAGTATAAGCAGCGGGCCTTACGAGCAGTACTTC,-,TRBJ2-7,-,TRBV19
CASSYFSVTYNEQFF,TGTGCCAGCAGCTATTTCTCCGTCACCTACAATGAGCAGTTCTTC,-,TRBJ2-1,many,TRBV7-2
CASSHRRLIGEKLFF,TGTGCCAGCAGCCACCGGAGGTTGATTGGTGAAAAACTGTTTTTT,-,TRBJ1-4,-,TRBV5-6
CAWKGHQNTEAFF,TGTGCCTGGAAGGGACACCAGAACACTGAAGCTTTCTTT,-,TRBJ1-1,many,TRBV30
CASSGSGRGLSSYNSPLHF,TGTGCCAGCAGTGGATCGGGAAGGGGACTGAGCTCCTATAATTCACCCCTCCACTTT,-,TRBJ1-6,-,TRBV25-1
CASSDRRSTDTQYF,TGTGCCAGCAGTGATAGGAGAAGCACAGATACGCAGTATTTT,-,TRBJ2-3,many,TRBV7-2